These 32 T cell receptor beta chains were sequenced from one sample in a study of cytomegalovirus exposure and HLA in healthy donors. Primers for the PCR totalled 60 Vbeta and 13 Jbeta. Repertoires were generated with immunoSEQ multiplex PCR, while TCRdb's copy carries only in-frame clones and drops some. The sample records under 200,000 clones, 75% to 80% being singletons. Sequencing was carried out using PBMCs. These receptors were taken from a man in his forties or fifties in good health and CMV-seropositive.

This clone was detected only once. One junction end disagrees with the germline gene, perhaps due to a read error. The rearrangement joins TRBV27 to TRBJ1-4; no clear D gene. This CDR3 is 15 amino acids long. Germline lookup yields CDR1 MNHEY and CDR2 SMNVEV (reference sequence). As DNA, the CDR3 is TGTGCCAGCAGTATATCGGGCCCCCGGCCGGAAAAACTGTTTTTT. Translation gives CASSISGPRPEKLFF.

This clone came up many times. The gene calls are TRBV4-1 and TRBJ2-7; 7 bases map to TRBD1. V trimming: 0 bases; J trimming: 11 bases; junction bases outside the gene matches: 10. Germline-derived CDR1 and CDR2 are MGHRA and YSYEKL. This CDR3 region has 14 residues. As DNA, the CDR3 is TGCGCCAGCAGCCAAGATAAGGGGACAGTGTTGGAGTACTTC. Translating gives CASSQDKGTVLEYF.

J is TRBJ1-2 and V is TRBV28; 9 nucleotides match TRBD1. The CDR3 extends over 14 amino acids. The germline V gene encodes CDR1 MDHEN and CDR2 SYDVKM. V shed 5 bases, J shed 7 bases, and the junction held 8 bases outside the gene matches. As DNA, the CDR3 is TGTGCCAGCAGTACGACGGGACAGGGCGCTGGCTACACCTTC. Its translation is CASSTTGQGAGYTF.

The V call is TRBV4-1, the J call TRBJ1-4; 8 bases fit TRBD1. J gave up 1 base and V 1 base, and 11 bases lay outside the gene matches. The CDR3 contains 19 residues. The germline V gene encodes CDR1 MGHRA and CDR2 YSYEKL. The CDR3: CASSQVGAGGLVTNEKLFF. In DNA form, the CDR3 reads TGCGCCAGCAGCCAAGTGGGGGCAGGGGGCTTGGTAACTAATGAAAAACTGTTTTTT.

The chain uses TRBV5-4 and TRBJ2-3; the match to TRBD2 covers 9 bases. There are 15 residues in the CDR3. CDR1 and CDR2 from the germline V gene are SGHNT and YYREEE (reference sequence). The trim removed 4 bases at V and 0 bases at J, leaving 3 bases unmatched. The CDR3 DNA follows: TGTGCCAGCAGCCTGACTAGCGGAAGCACAGATACGCAGTATTTT. Amino acid sequence: CASSLTSGSTDTQYF.

V usage is TRBV6-1 and J usage is TRBJ2-2, with a possible D match to TRBD1 (6 bases). Germline CDR1 is MNHNS and CDR2 is SASEGT. The CDR3 spans 15 residues. Trimming pared 0 bases from V and 4 bases from J, leaving 9 bases between. The CDR3 sequence: CASSEAPGATGELFF. The CDR3 region has the DNA TGTGCCAGCAGTGAAGCGCCAGGGGCCACCGGGGAGCTGTTTTTT.

The genes are TRBV5-1 and TRBJ1-4, with 7 bases aligning to TRBD1. The V gene end was trimmed by 1 base and the J gene end by 2 bases; junction bases not matched to a gene: 2. The CDR3 runs to 15 residues. Germline lookup yields CDR1 SGHRS and CDR2 YFSETQ. The CDR3 spells CASSLLGGTNEKLFF. As DNA, the CDR3 is TGCGCCAGCAGCTTGTTAGGGGGCACTAATGAAAAACTGTTTTTT.

The chain's CDR3 is CASSPGQGEREKLFF. The CDR3 coding sequence is TGCGCCAGCAGCCCAGGACAGGGGGAGAGGGAAAAACTGTTTTTT. The V gene is TRBV4-1, the J gene TRBJ1-4, with TRBD1 matching 10 bases. The CDR3 covers 15 residues. J gave up 8 bases and V 4 bases, and 7 bases lay outside the gene matches. The germline V gene encodes CDR1 MGHRA and CDR2 YSYEKL.

The chain uses TRBV27 and TRBJ2-7; D is possibly TRBD1 (5 bases). CDR1 and CDR2 (germline): MNHEY, SMNVEV (reference sequence). There are 13 residues in the CDR3. Trimming left V 6 bases short and J 3 bases short, with 12 bases between. CDR3 residues: CASRPDNDYEQYF. CDR3 nucleotides: TGTGCCAGCAGACCGGACAACGACTACGAGCAGTACTTC.

This clone was observed once. This chain links TRBV15 with TRBJ2-4; D may be TRBD2 (5 bases). The CDR3 has 15 residues. Trimming removed 3 bases at V and 3 bases at J, with 12 bases between. Germline loops: CDR1 LNHNV, CDR2 YYDKDF (reference sequence). The chain's CDR3 is CATSSKEAGKNIQYF. The CDR3 DNA follows: TGTGCCACCAGCAGCAAGGAGGCAGGCAAAAACATTCAGTACTTC.

The genes are TRBV7-2 and TRBJ2-5; weak D call: TRBD2 (5 bases). Deletions cut 5 bases from V and 4 bases from J, with 11 bases between. CDR1 is SGHTA and CDR2 is FQGNSA in the germline V gene. This CDR3 contains 13 residues. DNA of the CDR3: TGTGCCAGCAGCCCAGGACTTGGAGAGACCCAGTACTTC. It codes for CASSPGLGETQYF.

This chain connects TRBV29-1 to TRBJ1-2; 7 nucleotides match TRBD1. This CDR3 region has 16 residues. Germline loops: CDR1 SQVTM, CDR2 ANQGSEA. Unmatched junction bases numbered 16, after V lost 5 bases and J lost 4 bases. CDR3 in amino acids: CSVLDRSHGSSYGYTF. The DNA of the CDR3 is TGCAGCGTTTTGGACAGGAGTCATGGAAGTAGCTATGGCTACACCTTC.

The rearrangement links TRBV11-3 to TRBJ1-1; TRBD1 matches at 8 bases. V gave up 1 base and J gave up 1 base; unmatched junction bases: 2. Germline V gene sequence: CDR1 SGHNT, CDR2 YENEEA. The CDR3 covers 15 residues. The CDR3 protein is CASSLAGQANTEAFF. CDR3 sequence (DNA): TGTGCCAGCAGCTTAGCGGGACAGGCGAACACTGAAGCTTTCTTT.

This rearrangement joins TRBV4-3 to TRBJ1-2, with D uncertain. The CDR3 extends over 15 amino acids. Germline CDR1 is LGHNA and CDR2 is YSLEER. Deletions cut 1 base from V and 2 bases from J, with 11 bases between. The DNA for the CDR3 is TGCGCCAGCAGCCAAGTACTATCGGGGAACTATGGCTACACCTTC. The encoded protein is CASSQVLSGNYGYTF.

The chain's CDR3 is CASREQGWTDTQYF. DNA of the CDR3: TGTGCCAGCAGAGAACAGGGGTGGACAGATACGCAGTATTTT. The V and J genes are TRBV6-1 and TRBJ2-3; 7 bases are a match to TRBD1. The CDR3 covers 14 residues. Losses at the gene ends were 6 bases for V and 3 bases for J; bases not matched to a gene: 6. Germline values: CDR1 MNHNS, CDR2 SASEGT.

The genes are TRBV7-6 and TRBJ1-3, with unresolved D. The CDR3 spans 15 residues. Trimming pared 3 bases from V and 0 bases from J, leaving 9 bases between. Germline values: CDR1 SGHVS, CDR2 FNYEAQ. The CDR3 is CASSFSLSSGNTIYF. CDR3 nucleotides: TGTGCCAGCAGCTTCTCCCTGAGCTCTGGAAACACCATATATTTT.

The rearrangement joins TRBV5-4 to TRBJ1-6; D gene uncertain. CDR3 size: 17 residues. Germline-derived CDR1 and CDR2 are SGHNT and YYREEE (reference sequence). V lost 4 bases and J 3 bases, leaving 17 bases between the germline ends. The CDR3: CASSMDLKLNYNSPLHF. The CDR3 DNA is TGTGCCAGCAGCATGGACCTAAAATTAAACTATAATTCACCCCTCCACTTT.

This clone has more than one count but fewer than ten. The CDR3 sequence is CASSYFGTGRGTEAFF. The CDR3 DNA sequence: TGTGCCAGCAGTTACTTCGGGACAGGGCGTGGCACTGAAGCTTTCTTT. The chain couples TRBV6-5 to TRBJ1-1; 9 bases align to TRBD1. J was trimmed by 4 bases and V by 1 base; bases with no gene match: 7. The length of the CDR3 is 16 residues. CDR1 is MNHEY, CDR2 SVGAGI, per germline.

This clone was observed once. The chain employs TRBV4-2 and TRBJ1-2; 8 bases match TRBD1. CDR1 LGHNA and CDR2 YNFKEQ come from the germline V gene. This CDR3 spans 18 amino acids. Losses at the gene ends were 0 bases for V and 3 bases for J; bases not matched to a gene: 12. CDR3 protein: CASSQDRAGGGGYYGYTF. The CDR3 coding sequence is TGTGCCAGCAGCCAAGATCGGGCAGGGGGCGGGGGTTACTATGGCTACACCTTC.

The V gene is TRBV5-5, the J gene TRBJ2-5; perhaps TRBD1 as D (5 bases). Germline assignment: CDR1 SGHKS and CDR2 YYEKEE (reference sequence). V was clipped by 2 bases and J by 2 bases, with 7 bases between them. The CDR3 is 13 amino acids. Written as DNA, the CDR3 is TGTGCCAGCAGCTTAAGACAGCAAGAGACCCAGTACTTC. This translates into CASSLRQQETQYF.

V gene TRBV28 combines with J gene TRBJ1-1, with 10 bases aligning to TRBD1. The CDR3 contains 16 residues. CDR1 is MDHEN and CDR2 is SYDVKM in the germline V gene. V lost 6 bases and J lost 0; bases outside the gene matches: 7. The CDR3: CASRTGTGVLNTEAFF. CDR3 coding DNA: TGTGCCAGCAGAACCGGGACAGGGGTTTTGAACACTGAAGCTTTCTTT.

This clone showed up just once. The chain links TRBV5-4 to TRBJ1-1, with D maybe TRBD1 (5 bases). Trimming pared 0 bases from V and 4 bases from J, leaving 10 bases between. Germline-derived CDR1 and CDR2 are SGHNT and YYREEE (reference sequence). This CDR3 comprises 14 residues. CDR3 bases: TGTGCCAGCAGCTTGGGGGGGAGGAGCACTGAAGCTTTCTTT. Amino acid sequence: CASSLGGRSTEAFF.

V gene TRBV4-3 combines with J gene TRBJ2-7; possibly TRBD1 for D (6 bases). Germline-derived CDR1 and CDR2 are LGHNA and YSLEER. V was cut by 0 bases and J by 5 bases, with 11 bases left in between. The CDR3 is 14 amino acids. CDR3 sequence: CASSQDGQGNEQYF. The CDR3 coding sequence is TGCGCCAGCAGCCAAGATGGGCAGGGGAACGAGCAGTACTTC.

The V and J genes are TRBV6-1 and TRBJ1-2; possible D gene TRBD1, 5 bases. The CDR3 runs to 14 residues. The V end was cut by 3 bases, the J end by 7 bases, with 15 bases between. CDR1 is MNHNS and CDR2 is SASEGT in the germline V gene. CDR3 in DNA: TGTGCCAGCAGTGATACCAGGGCCCATGGTGGCTACACCTTC. This sequence encodes CASSDTRAHGGYTF.

V and J are TRBV6-5 and TRBJ2-2, with TRBD1 as a possible D gene (6 bases). Germline-derived CDR1 and CDR2 are MNHEY and SVGAGI. Trimming shortened V by 6 bases and J by 2 bases, and 13 bases separated the two germline ends. The CDR3 is 15 amino acids. CDR3 protein: CASRSGRGNTGELFF. The CDR3 DNA reads as TGTGCCAGCAGAAGCGGCAGGGGAAACACCGGGGAGCTGTTTTTT.

On this clone itself: Distinct nucleotide sequences in the sample also encode this CDR3. The V gene is TRBV5-6, the J gene TRBJ1-5; 9 bases agree with TRBD1. The CDR3 covers 15 residues. The V and J ends lost 3 bases and 0 bases, in that order; junction bases with no gene match: 1. Germline V gene lookup returns CDR1 SGHDT and CDR2 YYEEEE. CDR3 protein: CASSWGQGSNQPQHF. The CDR3 DNA is TGTGCCAGCAGCTGGGGACAGGGTAGCAATCAGCCCCAGCATTTT.

This clone came up a few times. Other DNA sequences of this sample code for an identical CDR3. V is TRBV27 and J is TRBJ2-5, with 7 bases matching TRBD1. This CDR3 has 12 amino acids. The V gene end was trimmed by 6 bases and the J gene end by 5 bases; junction bases not matched to a gene: 3. Germline CDR1 is MNHEY and CDR2 is SMNVEV (reference sequence). DNA of the CDR3: TGTGCCAGCAGACAGGGGTTGGAGACCCAGTACTTC. It encodes CASRQGLETQYF.

This clone has a single count. The chain links TRBV11-3 to TRBJ1-2; TRBD1 might be the D (6 bases). There are 14 residues in the CDR3. CDR1 is SGHNT, CDR2 YENEEA, per germline. V was trimmed by 4 bases and J by 13 bases, leaving 22 bases between them. CDR3 bases: TGTGCCAGCAGCTCTAAATTGCGGGGGCAGTGTTGCACCTTC. As protein: CASSSKLRGQCCTF.

The J gene is TRBJ1-3, the V gene TRBV5-1; D might be TRBD1 (6 bases). This CDR3 is built from 14 residues. Per the germline V gene, CDR1 is SGHRS and CDR2 is YFSETQ. V lost 7 bases and J lost 0, with 11 bases in between. CDR3 protein: CASRDTLSGNTIYF. CDR3 DNA sequence: TGCGCCAGCCGGGACACGCTCTCTGGAAACACCATATATTTT.

This clone was detected once. The rearrangement joins TRBV5-6 to TRBJ2-3; 9 positions match TRBD2. Germline assignment: CDR1 SGHDT and CDR2 YYEEEE. This CDR3 is built from 15 residues. V trimming: 0 bases; J trimming: 3 bases; junction bases outside the gene matches: 2. Here the CDR3 reads CASSLVSGGTDTQYF. CDR3 nucleotides: TGTGCCAGCAGCTTGGTAAGCGGGGGGACAGATACGCAGTATTTT.

The chain has TRBV9 and TRBJ1-3, with 7 bases that match TRBD1. The CDR3 covers 13 residues. The V gene's germline CDR1 is SGDLS and CDR2 YYNGEE. The V and J ends lost 4 bases and 16 bases, in that order; junction bases with no gene match: 14. The CDR3 nucleotides read TGTGCCAGCAGCCCCGGGACAGTCCCTATTCTCTATTTT. Encoded protein: CASSPGTVPILYF.

The chain joins TRBV7-9 to TRBJ2-6, with TRBD1 matching over 7 bases. Trimming removed 2 bases from V and 2 bases from J; junction bases left unmatched: 3. From germline, CDR1 is SEHNR and CDR2 FQNEAQ (reference sequence). The CDR3 extends over 16 amino acids. In DNA form, the CDR3 reads TGTGCCAGCAGCTTAAGAGACAGGGCTGGGGCCAACGTCCTGACTTTC. It encodes CASSLRDRAGANVLTF.